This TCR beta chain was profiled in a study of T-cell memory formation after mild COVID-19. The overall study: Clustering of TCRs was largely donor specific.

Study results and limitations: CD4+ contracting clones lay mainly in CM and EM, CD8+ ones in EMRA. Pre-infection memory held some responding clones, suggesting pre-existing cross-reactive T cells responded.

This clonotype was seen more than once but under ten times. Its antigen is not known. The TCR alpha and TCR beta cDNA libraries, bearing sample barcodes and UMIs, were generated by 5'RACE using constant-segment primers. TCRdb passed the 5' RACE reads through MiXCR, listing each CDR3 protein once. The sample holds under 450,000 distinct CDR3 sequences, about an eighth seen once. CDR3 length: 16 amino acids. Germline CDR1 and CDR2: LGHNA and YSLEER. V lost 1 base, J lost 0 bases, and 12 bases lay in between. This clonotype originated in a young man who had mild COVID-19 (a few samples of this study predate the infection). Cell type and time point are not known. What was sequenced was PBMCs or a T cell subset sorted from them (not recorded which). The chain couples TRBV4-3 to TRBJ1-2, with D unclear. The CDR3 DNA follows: TGCGCCAGCAGCCAAGGGCGGGAGGAAACTAACTATGGCTACACCTTC. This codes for CASSQGREETNYGYTF.